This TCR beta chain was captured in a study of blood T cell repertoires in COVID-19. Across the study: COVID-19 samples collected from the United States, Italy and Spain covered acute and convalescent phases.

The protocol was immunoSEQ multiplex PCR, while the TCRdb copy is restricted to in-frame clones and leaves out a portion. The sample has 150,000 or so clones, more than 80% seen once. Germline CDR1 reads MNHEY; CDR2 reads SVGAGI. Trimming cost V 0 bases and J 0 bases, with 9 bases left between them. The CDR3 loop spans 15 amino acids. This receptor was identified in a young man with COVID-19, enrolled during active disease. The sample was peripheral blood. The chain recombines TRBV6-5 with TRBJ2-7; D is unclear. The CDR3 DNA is TGTGCCAGCAGTTACTCATCAGGAAGCTCCTACGAGCAGTACTTC. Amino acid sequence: CASSYSSGSSYEQYF.